This T cell receptor (beta chain) was sequenced in a study of blood T cell repertoires in COVID-19. Study-level information: The United States, Italy and Spain were the sources of the acute and convalescent COVID-19 samples.

Per germline, CDR1 SGHAT and CDR2 FQNNGV. CDR3 length equals 14 residues. V lost 5 bases, J lost 3 bases, and 11 bases lay in between. Assay: immunoSEQ multiplex PCR; the TCRdb copy retains only in-frame clones and omits some. Found here are some 110,000 clones, 70% to 80% of them singletons; the top ten hold around 6.2%. The chain couples TRBV11-2 to TRBJ2-1, with TRBD2 as a possible D gene (5 bases). The TCR originated in a man aged 80 or over with COVID-19, enrolled during active disease. Input material: peripheral blood. The CDR3 reads CASSPRGFYNEQFF. The CDR3 DNA follows: TGTGCCAGCAGCCCCCGGGGTTTCTACAATGAGCAGTTCTTC.